The 2 T cell receptor beta chains presented below share a single source sample, sequenced in a study of metastatic and nonmetastatic thyroid tumors. TCRdb redid the clone calls on the PCR reads using MiXCR. The sample lists roughly 38,000 clones, 19% occurring once. Each patient went into thyroid surgery without having received any treatment. Sequenced sample: blood. The receptors shown here come from a female donor with papillary thyroid cancer or a benign thyroid nodule (not recorded which). Some clones in this sample may be carry-over from other donors' samples.

This clone has more than one count but fewer than ten. This chain uses TRBV6-1 with TRBJ1-1, with D unresolved. CDR3 length: 15 amino acids. V lost 10 bases and J 8 bases, leaving 26 bases between the germline ends. CDR1 and CDR2 (germline): MNHNS, SASEGT. CDR3: CATTEVKGQVAEAFF. The CDR3 nucleotides read TGTGCCACCACAGAAGTTAAAGGCCAGGTGGCCGAAGCTTTCTTT.

This clone was observed at least ten times. A read error is possible here, since a much larger clone lies one base away. This chain connects TRBV11-3 to TRBJ2-7; possibly TRBD1 for D (6 bases). V lost 7 bases, J lost 2 bases, and 15 bases lay in between. The CDR3 is 14 amino acids. From germline, CDR1 is SGHNT and CDR2 YENEEA. DNA for the CDR3: TGTGCCAGCATCTCGTACAGGGTACCCTACGAGCAGTACTTC. It specifies CASISYRVPYEQYF. The whole variable domain, filled in from reference TRBV11-3 and TRBJ2-7, reads EAGVVQSPRYKIIEKKQPVAFWCNPISGHNTLYWYLQNLGQGPELLIRYENEEAVDDSQLPKDRFSAERLKGVDSTLKIQPAELGDSAVYLCASISYRVPYEQYFGPGTRLTVT.